The 14 T cell receptor beta chains below come from one sample, sequenced in a study of OX40 agonist ivuxolimab in advanced cancers. Clones were read by immunoSEQ multiplex PCR, and TCRdb kept only the in-frame ones, dropping some. The sample has tens of thousands of clones, less than 95% seen once. Specimen: CD4+ or CD8+ T cells sorted from blood, collected in a trial of the OX40 agonist ivuxolimab. The receptors derive from an adult with an advanced solid tumor such as melanoma, head and neck, liver or kidney cancer.

The chain is built from TRBV19 and TRBJ1-2, with unresolved D. V gave up 5 bases and J gave up 5 bases, with 12 bases separating them. The CDR3 contains 13 residues. CDR1 is LNHDA, CDR2 SQIVND, per germline (reference sequence). CDR3 sequence reads: CASSPLQDYGYTF. In DNA form, the CDR3 reads TGTGCCAGTAGTCCACTACAAGATTATGGCTACACCTTC.

V and J are TRBV6-5 and TRBJ2-5; D is perhaps TRBD1 (7 bases). CDR3 length equals 13 residues. The V gene lost 2 bases and the J gene lost 5 bases, with 9 bases spanning the gap. Germline V gene sequence: CDR1 MNHEY, CDR2 SVGAGI. CDR3 sequence: CASSYAGGETQYF. CDR3 sequence (DNA): TGTGCCAGCAGTTACGCAGGGGGGGAGACCCAGTACTTC.

This clone occurred once. The chain has TRBV10-1 and TRBJ1-2; D remains unclear. V lost 0 bases and J 7 bases, leaving 18 bases between the germline ends. CDR1 is WNHNN, CDR2 SYGVQD, per germline (reference sequence). This CDR3 has 16 amino acids. CDR3 nucleotides: TGCGCCAGCAGTGAGTCGATAGTCCTCCCTCGGGGTGGCTACACCTTC. Its translation is CASSESIVLPRGGYTF.

The genes are TRBV6-6 and TRBJ2-6; D is unresolved. Germline V gene sequence: CDR1 MNHNY, CDR2 SVGAGI (reference sequence). The CDR3 sequence is 15 residues long. V dropped 1 base and J dropped 2 bases, with 6 bases sitting between them. CDR3 loop: CASSYLRPGANVLTF. For the CDR3, the DNA is TGTGCCAGCAGTTACTTAAGGCCTGGGGCCAACGTCCTGACTTTC.

The rearrangement links TRBV15 to TRBJ1-2; TRBD1 matches at 9 bases. Unmatched junction bases numbered 12, after V lost 0 bases and J lost 7 bases. CDR3 length equals 17 residues. Germline values: CDR1 LNHNV, CDR2 YYDKDF (reference sequence). The CDR3 spells CATSRDFGDRAVSGYTF. DNA for the CDR3: TGTGCCACCAGCAGAGATTTTGGGGACAGGGCGGTTTCTGGCTACACCTTC.

The V call is TRBV28, the J call TRBJ2-2; 9 bases agree with TRBD1. The germline V gene encodes CDR1 MDHEN and CDR2 SYDVKM. The CDR3 length is 15 residues. V gave up 8 bases and J gave up 6 bases; unmatched junction bases: 10. CDR3 in amino acids: CASSTGTGLAGELFF. DNA for the CDR3: TGTGCCAGCTCAACCGGGACAGGGTTGGCCGGGGAGCTGTTTTTT.

The genes are TRBV6-1 and TRBJ1-5; D is uncertain. The CDR3 extends over 13 amino acids. The germline gives CDR1 MNHNS, CDR2 SASEGT. The V gene lost 8 bases and the J gene lost 5 bases, with 13 bases spanning the gap. The DNA for the CDR3 is TGTGCCAGCTGGTATGGGCACGATCAGCCCCAGCATTTT. Its translation is CASWYGHDQPQHF.

This chain joins TRBV4-2 and TRBJ2-1; D is possibly TRBD1 (5 bases). Germline CDR1 and CDR2: LGHNA and YNFKEQ. V dropped 1 base and J dropped 7 bases, with 8 bases sitting between them. The CDR3 is 13 residues long. CDR3 residues: CASSQAGLNEQFF. In nucleotides, the CDR3 is TGTGCCAGCAGCCAAGCAGGGTTAAATGAGCAGTTCTTC.

This clone has only a few counts. The chain uses TRBV6-5 and TRBJ2-7, with a tentative D call TRBD2 (6 bases). V lost 0 bases, J lost 0 bases, and 12 bases lay in between. The germline gives CDR1 MNHEY, CDR2 SVGAGI. The CDR3 consists of 16 residues. CDR3 sequence: CASSYSGGASSYEQYF. The CDR3 nucleotides read TGTGCCAGCAGTTACTCGGGGGGTGCTAGCTCCTACGAGCAGTACTTC.

This chain connects TRBV6-4 to TRBJ2-1, with 9 bases matching TRBD1. From germline, CDR1 is MRHNA and CDR2 SNTAGT. The V gene end was trimmed by 5 bases and the J gene end by 5 bases; junction bases not matched to a gene: 13. The CDR3 sequence is 17 residues long. The CDR3, as DNA: TGTGCCAGCAGTCCCATATCCGGGACAGGGATGAACAATGAGCAGTTCTTC. As protein: CASSPISGTGMNNEQFF.

Written as DNA, the CDR3 is TGTGCCAGCAGCTTAGTGGCAGGCCATAACTATGGCTACACCTTC. Residues: CASSLVAGHNYGYTF. The chain has TRBV7-2 and TRBJ1-2; unclear D gene. CDR1 is SGHTA, CDR2 FQGNSA, per germline. The V end lost 1 base, the J end lost 1 base, and 10 bases lay between the germline ends. The CDR3 is made up of 15 amino acids.

The chain carries TRBV5-3 and TRBJ2-1, with a possible D match to TRBD2 (6 bases). TRBV5-3 is labeled an ORF, and its function is uncertain. With 4 bases removed from V and 2 bases from J, the gap between germline ends came to 16 bases. The CDR3 covers 16 residues. The CDR3, as DNA: TGTGCCAGAAGCCCCACTAGCATTTTGCCCTACAATGAGCAGTTCTTC. Amino acid sequence: CARSPTSILPYNEQFF.

The CDR3 loop is CASSLAGEPYNEQFF. In nucleotides, the CDR3 is TGTGCCAGCAGTCTAGCGGGAGAACCCTACAATGAGCAGTTCTTC. The rearrangement links TRBV6-1 to TRBJ2-1; TRBD2 matches 10 bases. Germline CDR1 MNHNS, CDR2 SASEGT. With V trimmed by 5 bases and J by 2 bases, 3 bases remained unmatched. The CDR3 consists of 15 residues.

J is TRBJ2-3 and V is TRBV7-9; TRBD1 matches at 8 bases. CDR1 and CDR2 from the germline V gene are SEHNR and FQNEAQ (reference sequence). The CDR3 is 15 residues long. The V gene end was trimmed by 3 bases and the J gene end by 4 bases; junction bases not matched to a gene: 6. This CDR3 reads CASSFPGQASDTQYF. The CDR3 bases are TGTGCCAGCAGCTTCCCGGGACAGGCATCAGATACGCAGTATTTT.